This TCR beta chain was captured in a study of patients and donors after allogeneic stem cell transplantation. TCRdb re-derived calls from the RT-PCR reads in MiXCR, one entry per CDR3 protein. The sample has more than 150,000 distinct CDR3 sequences, roughly 24% seen once. Trimming left V 4 bases short and J 3 bases short, with 13 bases between. The V gene's germline CDR1 is ENHRY and CDR2 SYGVKD. The CDR3 sequence is 14 residues long. Specimen: blood, either unsorted or a sorted T cell fraction (not recorded which). V gene TRBV10-3 combines with J gene TRBJ2-7; tentative D call: TRBD1 (6 bases). This clonotype was obtained from a human donor who was either an allogeneic HSCT recipient or a stem cell or donor lymphocyte infusion donor (not recorded which). It is not recorded whose cells these are; they may come from a transplant donor. The CDR3 region is CAISGRDTIYEQYF. CDR3 DNA: TGTGCCATCAGTGGCAGGGACACCATCTACGAGCAGTACTTC.